This record looks at one T cell receptor (beta chain) sequence and its context. These data come from a study of blood T cell repertoires in COVID-19. Authors' methods: Amplified reference gene primers provided the basis for estimating nucleated cell counts. Profiling relied on immunoSEQ multiplex PCR, and the TCRdb table lists in-frame clones only, not all of them. That table supplies the V and J calls and clone size; D and trimming were determined from the DNA. The data contain about 250,000 clones, roughly 80% of them seen just once; the ten biggest clones take up roughly 9.8%. The CDR3 sequence is 12 residues long. In germline, CDR1 is MNHEY, CDR2 SVGAGI. Trimming removed 8 bases from V and 3 bases from J, with 8 bases in between.

Sequencing was done on a sample of peripheral blood. The origin of this receptor is a man older than 75 with acute or convalescent COVID-19. The V call is TRBV6-5, the J call TRBJ2-4, with D uncertain. CDR3 nucleotide sequence: TGTGCCAGCGGTACAGACAAAAACATTCAGTACTTC. Translating gives CASGTDKNIQYF.